This record concerns one T cell receptor beta chain sequence. It lacks a known antigen. Base qualities are not at hand, and no much larger clone is one base apart. These data come from a study of T cell responses to AZD1222 COVID-19 vaccine (dated by TCRdb to the early 2020s). Study-level background: AZD1222 recipients given second doses at about 4 weeks or at about 12 weeks were pooled, since spike-specific TCR depth and breadth were not found to differ between the two schedules. TCR sequencing was performed for more than 230 trial participants, of whom about 200 were given two doses of AZD1222 and around 26 were given two doses of MenACWY control vaccine. Trial participants were enrolled by age into 18-55, 56-69 and 70-plus year subgroups, with roughly 160, 29 and 62 TCR-sequenced participants respectively.

Broader findings and caveats from the paper: Vaccine-associated CD4 TCRs spanned the whole spike protein, with dominant responses in regions 160-218 and 743-854. Conclusions about previously exposed vaccinees are limited, since just 5 to 7 AZD1222 recipients were seropositive for SARS-CoV-2 at baseline. Participants were mostly white British, with more females than males. The authors suggested clonal diversity may have been underestimated. Because no day 14 peak-response samples were available, the repertoires could be characterized only after the peak T cell response. Reportedly, almost half of the unique spike-specific TCRs recognized epitopes lying outside the regions that are mutated in the B.1.351 and B.1.1.7 variants. A significant rise in spike-specific TCR breadth and depth was observed after two AZD1222 doses relative to day 0 and relative to MenACWY recipients. The 56-69-year group was small, and its depth increase did not reach significance, likely because of low power.

Interpreted using the paper, the time point label stands for: baseline before first vaccination. The vaccinee samples were drawn from two UK trials, COV001 and COV002, one of which was a single-blind randomized controlled phase 2/3 trial testing AZD1222 (ChAdOx1 nCoV-19) in healthy adults. For TCRbeta chain sequencing, PBMC samples were collected from trial participants at day 0 and at day 28 after the second dose. The CDR3 regions of human TCRbeta chains were subjected to immunosequencing. Concerning the study's data processing: TCRs in the repertoires were compared against a reference library of SARS-CoV-2-specific TCRs that had been generated with the MIRA antigen-specificity platform. Breadth was defined as the fraction of unique TCRs that were SARS-CoV-2-associated, and depth was defined as the fraction of total T cells that were SARS-CoV-2-associated. Using the MIRA data, each spike-specific TCR was mapped to the spike region that the TCR reacts to and placed in a CD4 or CD8 class. Log10-transformed breadth and depth values were compared by one-way ANOVA with Sidak's multiple comparisons tests. TCRdb mirrors the immuneACCESS table, restricted to in-frame sequences. Some clones are absent from its copies; in checked studies, under half trace to an unresolved V gene, and the reason for the others is unknown. That table is the source of V, J and clone size, and D and trimming were worked out from the DNA. Present in this sample are 95,000 to 110,000 clones, 91% of which were seen just once. The leading ten clones occupy roughly 42% of the sample.

Relative to germline, V is 0 bases shorter and J is 0 bases shorter, with 7 bases between their ends. Including the terminal cysteine and phenylalanine, the CDR3 comprises 14 residues. Left in the record is the CDR3 DNA by itself, 42 bases read in frame from the first base. In the germline V gene, CDR1 corresponds to SGDLS and CDR2 to YYNGEE. The receptor chain draws on TRBV9 and TRBJ2-7, and possibly TRBD2, on 5 matching bases. The sample in question was peripheral blood, obtained on day 0 of AZD1222 vaccination. The sequence was collected from an adult in good health. The DNA sequence follows: TGTGCCAGCAGCGTAGTCGGAGGCTCCTACGAGCAGTACTTC. Protein translation: CASSVVGGSYEQYF. When the CDR3 is completed using the reference TRBV9 and TRBJ2-7 genes on either side, the full variable domain is DSGVTQTPKHLITATGQRVTLRCSPRSGDLSVYWYQQSLDQGLQFLIQYYNGEERAKGNILERFSAQQFPDLHSELNLSSLELGDSALYFCASSVVGGSYEQYFGPGTRLTVT.